The 10 T cell receptor beta chains listed next were all sequenced from one sample in a study of blood T cell repertoires in COVID-19 (dated by TCRdb to 2020 to 2021). The library came from the immunoSEQ multiplex PCR assay. The clones in this table, taken by TCRdb from immuneACCESS, are in-frame only. Not every clone is retained; where verified, under half of the shortfall comes from an unresolved V gene, and the cause of the rest is unknown. This sample has 290,000 or so clones in its table, and around 86% of those were observed once. Over 1% of the sample lies in the top ten. Sequences were obtained from peripheral blood. The source is a man aged 70 or older with acute or convalescent COVID-19.

The sample holds one count of this clone. CDR3 DNA sequence: TGTGCCAGCAGTGACTCCCAGGGCCACACAGATACGCAGTATTTT. Its translation is CASSDSQGHTDTQYF. This chain links TRBV6-4 with TRBJ2-3; possibly TRBD1 for D (5 bases). From germline, CDR1 is MRHNA and CDR2 SNTAGT. CDR3 length: 15 amino acids. V lost 0 bases, J lost 2 bases, and 9 bases lay in between.

J is TRBJ1-2 and V is TRBV6-5, with 11 bases lining up with TRBD1. The CDR3 totals 13 residues. Germline CDR1 is MNHEY and CDR2 is SVGAGI. V shed 8 bases, J shed 7 bases, and the junction held 6 bases outside the gene matches. CDR3: CASWRTGGTGYTF. The CDR3 DNA sequence: TGTGCCAGCTGGAGGACAGGGGGCACTGGCTACACCTTC.

J is TRBJ1-6 and V is TRBV5-5, with 8 nucleotides matching TRBD1. V shed 3 bases, J shed 6 bases, and the junction held 5 bases outside the gene matches. This CDR3 comprises 15 residues. Looked up from germline, CDR1 is SGHKS and CDR2 is YYEKEE (reference sequence). CDR3 in amino acids: CASSSGQGPNSPLHF. The CDR3 DNA sequence: TGTGCCAGCAGCTCCGGACAGGGCCCTAATTCACCCCTCCACTTT.

The chain recombines TRBV30 with TRBJ2-3; 11 nucleotides match TRBD2. Unmatched junction bases numbered 7, after V lost 4 bases and J lost 4 bases. CDR3 length: 15 residues. In germline, CDR1 is GTSNPN, CDR2 SVGIG (reference sequence). Here the CDR3 reads CAWTGLAVGADTQYF. CDR3 nucleotide sequence: TGTGCCTGGACGGGACTAGCGGTTGGTGCAGATACGCAGTATTTT.

This clone appeared once. As DNA, the CDR3 is TGTGCCAGCAGTCCGCGGGGGTACGAGCAGTACTTC. The encoded protein is CASSPRGYEQYF. The V gene is TRBV28, the J gene TRBJ2-7; 7 positions match TRBD2. V lost 5 bases to trimming and J lost 4 bases; unmatched junction nucleotides: 2. CDR1 is MDHEN and CDR2 is SYDVKM in the germline V gene. This CDR3 is built from 12 residues.

The CDR3 nucleotides are TGTGCCAGCAGTTCTGGCAATCAGCCCCAGCATTTT. Residues: CASSSGNQPQHF. The chain has TRBV12-3 or TRBV12-4 and TRBJ1-5; D uncertain. V gave up 4 bases and J gave up 2 bases, with 3 bases separating them. CDR3 length: 12 residues.

The chain has TRBV28 and TRBJ1-2; the match to TRBD1 covers 9 bases. The V and J ends lost 9 bases and 5 bases, in that order; junction bases with no gene match: 13. CDR1 and CDR2 (germline): MDHEN, SYDVKM. This CDR3 is built from 15 residues. The CDR3, as DNA: TGTGCCAGTTTAACACAGGGGGCGCATGGGTATGGCTACACCTTC. The encoded protein is CASLTQGAHGYGYTF.

The V call is TRBV19, the J call TRBJ1-2; 8 bases map to TRBD1. CDR1 is LNHDA and CDR2 is SQIVND in the germline V gene (reference sequence). V shed 5 bases, J shed 4 bases, and the junction held 3 bases outside the gene matches. The CDR3 runs 13 residues. In DNA, the CDR3 is TGTGCCAGTAGTCGGACAGGGAGCTATGGCTACACCTTC. It yields the protein CASSRTGSYGYTF. The whole variable domain, remainder taken from reference TRBV19 and TRBJ1-2, is DGGITQSPKYLFRKEGQNVTLSCEQNLNHDAMYWYRQDPGQGLRLIYYSQIVNDFQKGDIAEGYSVSREKKESFPLTVTSAQKNPTAFYLCASSRTGSYGYTFGSGTRLTVV.

The chain joins TRBV5-6 to TRBJ1-5; D is perhaps TRBD1 (5 bases). The CDR3 extends over 15 amino acids. Trimming shortened V by 3 bases and J by 4 bases, and 14 bases separated the two germline ends. CDR1 and CDR2 (germline): SGHDT, YYEEEE. CDR3: CASSWGGTPNQPQHF. CDR3 in DNA: TGTGCCAGCAGCTGGGGGGGGACTCCGAATCAGCCCCAGCATTTT.

The chain is built from TRBV7-3 and TRBJ2-3; D perhaps matches TRBD2 (6 bases). Trimming cost V 6 bases and J 2 bases, with 12 bases left between them. This CDR3 region has 14 residues. Germline V CDR1 and CDR2: SGHTA, FQGTGA. CDR3 loop: CASSPGGNTDTQYF. In DNA form, the CDR3 reads TGTGCCAGCAGTCCAGGCGGGAACACAGATACGCAGTATTTT.